The source of this T cell receptor (beta chain) is a study of early T cells in non-severe SARS-CoV-2 infection. Whole-study context: Unsorted whole blood bulk RNA was sequenced, with unpaired chains. General study findings and limits: The study's VDJdb matching favored anti-spike CD8 responses and missed private and CD4 specificities.

Regarding this clonotype: No antigen is known for it.

cDNA molecules, individually, were tagged with unique molecular identifiers. In TCRdb, the 5' RACE reads were re-called with MiXCR into one record per CDR3 protein. Among approximately 76,000 distinct CDR3 sequences listed, roughly 13% were seen once. The length of the CDR3 is 14 residues. Deletions cut 3 bases from V and 6 bases from J, with 15 bases between. Germline V gene data show CDR1 as GTSNPN and CDR2 as SVGIG (reference sequence). Sequencing was performed on whole blood. The receptor was isolated from an adult who was a healthcare worker with PCR-confirmed SARS-CoV-2 infection or an uninfected control (not recorded which). J is TRBJ2-4 and V is TRBV30; either TRBD1 or TRBD2 may fit D (5 bases each). The CDR3 loop reads CAWRGPGLGNIQYF. The DNA of the CDR3 is TGTGCCTGGAGAGGACCGGGGCTCGGAAACATTCAGTACTTC.